Presented here are 21 T cell receptor beta chains from one specimen sequenced in a study of regulatory T cells in long-lasting Graves disease. Time point in this sample: persistent/refractory GD, antithyroid drugs over 5 years with positive TRAb. The TCR library was made from RNA that had been extracted from PBMCs in TRIzol. Construction of the TCR beta libraries employed iRepertoire HTBI primers in conjunction with Arm-PCR of CDR3 regions. TCRdb called the multiplex PCR reads again in MiXCR, with one record for every CDR3 protein. The sample yields a few hundred thousand distinct CDR3 sequences, over 20% seen once. This specimen was peripheral blood mononuclear cells (PBMCs), taken when the disease was refractory, from a patient treated with antithyroid drugs. Receptors were obtained from a female donor with Graves disease.

The gene calls are TRBV7-9 and TRBJ2-5, with unresolved D. V gave up 3 bases and J gave up 7 bases, with 15 bases separating them. The germline gives CDR1 SEHNR, CDR2 FQNEAQ (reference sequence). The CDR3 totals 14 residues. This CDR3 is CASSFSTDIGTQYF. The CDR3, as DNA: TGTGCCAGCAGCTTTTCCACAGACATAGGGACCCAGTACTTC.

This clonotype was recorded at least ten times. The genes are TRBV28 and TRBJ1-5; D gene unclear. The CDR3 is 14 amino acids. The V gene lost 4 bases and the J gene lost 9 bases, with 16 bases spanning the gap. Germline V gene sequence: CDR1 MDHEN, CDR2 SYDVKM. CDR3 nucleotides: TGTGCCAGCAGTTGGACCGACCGAGCGGGGCCCCAGCATTTT. Its translation: CASSWTDRAGPQHF.

The CDR3 DNA reads TGTGCCAGCACTGCTTCGAGCACCGGGGAGCTGTTTTTT. Its protein is CASTASSTGELFF. The chain uses TRBV12-3 or TRBV12-4 and TRBJ2-2; D gene ambiguous. V was pared by 7 bases and J by 4 bases, with 10 bases between. This CDR3 contains 13 residues.

This clonotype was observed at least ten times. The chain uses TRBV20-1 and TRBJ2-5, with a possible D match to TRBD2 (5 bases). V lost 1 base, J lost 1 base, and 7 bases lay in between. The CDR3 sequence is 13 residues long. In germline, CDR1 is DFQATT, CDR2 SNEGSKA (reference sequence). The CDR3 reads CSARGTFQETQYF. The DNA for the CDR3 is TGCAGTGCTAGAGGGACTTTCCAAGAGACCCAGTACTTC.

This clonotype has just a few counts. V gene TRBV9 combines with J gene TRBJ2-7, with TRBD1 matching 7 bases. The germline CDR1 and CDR2 sequences are SGDLS and YYNGEE. CDR3 size: 15 residues. The J segment lost 3 bases and the V segment lost 0 bases, leaving 6 bases of the junction unmatched. The CDR3 DNA sequence: TGTGCCAGCAGCGTAGCTACAGGGGTTGGCTACGAGCAGTACTTC. Protein: CASSVATGVGYEQYF. The entire variable domain, with the rest obtained from reference TRBV9 and TRBJ2-7, is as follows: DSGVTQTPKHLITATGQRVTLRCSPRSGDLSVYWYQQSLDQGLQFLIQYYNGEERAKGNILERFSAQQFPDLHSELNLSSLELGDSALYFCASSVATGVGYEQYFGPGTRLTVT.

There are a few counts of this clonotype. The junction and the germline gene differ at one end; a read error may be behind it. The V call is TRBV20-1, the J call TRBJ2-5; 8 nucleotides match TRBD1. Germline V lookup: CDR1 DFQATT, CDR2 SNEGSKA (reference sequence). The CDR3 has 12 amino acids. CDR3 DNA: TGCAGTGCTAGCAGGGGGCAAGAGACCCGGTACTTC. It encodes CSASRGQETRYF.

The chain joins TRBV9 to TRBJ2-7; 10 bases align to TRBD2. The CDR3 covers 14 residues. J gave up 5 bases and V 4 bases, and 6 bases lay outside the gene matches. Germline lookup yields CDR1 SGDLS and CDR2 YYNGEE. The CDR3: CASSLTSGYNEQYF. CDR3 sequence (DNA): TGTGCCAGCAGCCTGACTAGCGGGTACAACGAGCAGTACTTC.

This clonotype was seen a few times. This sequence joins TRBV19 and TRBJ1-1; D remains ambiguous. V gave up 8 bases and J gave up 7 bases, with 2 bases separating them. This CDR3 contains 8 residues. The V gene's germline CDR1 is LNHDA and CDR2 SQIVND (reference sequence). This CDR3 is CASGEAFF. The CDR3 DNA follows: TGTGCCAGTGGTGAAGCTTTCTTT.

The chain couples TRBV7-9 to TRBJ1-1; no reliable D call. V was cut by 8 bases and J by 5 bases, with 9 bases left in between. The germline V gene encodes CDR1 SEHNR and CDR2 FQNEAQ (reference sequence). The CDR3 is 11 amino acids. The CDR3 here is CASLWETEAFF. The CDR3 DNA is TGTGCCAGCTTGTGGGAGACTGAAGCTTTCTTT.

This clonotype was picked up a small number of times. The chain joins TRBV3-1 to TRBJ2-1; D ambiguous. Trimming took 7 bases from V and 7 from J, leaving 14 bases between them. Germline-derived CDR1 and CDR2 are LGHDT and YNNKEL (reference sequence). This CDR3 has 13 amino acids. This CDR3 is CASTPSRGNEQFF. Written as DNA, the CDR3 is TGTGCCAGCACCCCATCCAGAGGTAATGAGCAGTTCTTC.

Regarding this clonotype: Being one base from a much bigger clone, this may be a read error. The chain combines TRBV7-9 with TRBJ1-1; 9 nucleotides match TRBD1. The CDR3 has 15 amino acids. Germline V gives CDR1 SEHNR, CDR2 FQNEAQ (reference sequence). CDR3 region: CASSKGQGMNTEALF. The CDR3 DNA reads TGTGCCAGCAGCAAAGGACAGGGGATGAACACTGAAGCTCTCTTT.

The chain joins TRBV2 to TRBJ1-1; D is ambiguous. Germline V gene lookup returns CDR1 SNHLY and CDR2 FYNNEI. Trimming left V 10 bases short and J 4 bases short, with 19 bases between. The CDR3 covers 14 residues. Here the CDR3 reads CATQISPPSTEAFF. In DNA, the CDR3 is TGTGCCACCCAAATATCCCCACCGAGCACTGAAGCTTTCTTT.

To note about this clonotype: A read error is the likely source, as a far larger clone sits one nucleotide away. The chain recombines TRBV6-2 or TRBV6-3 with TRBJ1-1; tentatively, D is TRBD1 (6 bases). The CDR3 is 13 residues long. The germline gives CDR1 MNHEY, CDR2 SVGEGT. CDR3 loop: CASSYVRGTEALF. DNA for the CDR3: TGTGCCAGCAGTTACGTCAGGGGCACTGAAGCTCTCTTT.

The sample holds many counts of this clonotype. The DNA for the CDR3 is TGTGCCACCAGCAGAGCAATAGGTGAAAAACTGTTTTTT. It codes for CATSRAIGEKLFF. The V gene is TRBV15, the J gene TRBJ1-4; D unresolved. Germline V CDR1 and CDR2: LNHNV, YYDKDF (reference sequence). The CDR3 is 13 residues long. V was trimmed by 1 base and J by 7 bases, leaving 7 bases between them.

The chain has TRBV19 and TRBJ1-1, with D hard to call. The CDR3 totals 13 residues. V dropped 8 bases and J dropped 10 bases, with 20 bases sitting between them. Germline-derived CDR1 and CDR2 are LNHDA and SQIVND (reference sequence). CDR3 in amino acids: CASAASDFSGAFF. CDR3 nucleotide sequence: TGTGCCAGTGCTGCCTCGGATTTTAGCGGAGCTTTCTTT.

The J gene is TRBJ2-5, the V gene TRBV6-2 or TRBV6-3, with 8 bases aligning to TRBD2. The CDR3 runs 16 residues. Germline-derived CDR1 and CDR2 are MNHEY and SVGEGT. V dropped 5 bases and J dropped 1; count of bases not matched to a gene: 9. The DNA of the CDR3 is TGTGCCAGCAGTGACGGGAGGGTTCTTCCCCAAGAGACCCAGTACTTC. Residues: CASSDGRVLPQETQYF.

This clonotype occurred many times. The chain couples TRBV28 to TRBJ2-7; a weak D match, TRBD1 (6 bases). V was cut by 5 bases and J by 6 bases, with 14 bases left in between. The CDR3 has 13 amino acids. Germline lookup yields CDR1 MDHEN and CDR2 SYDVKM. The CDR3 loop reads CASSAQGMGEQYF. The CDR3 nucleotides are TGTGCCAGCAGTGCTCAGGGGATGGGCGAGCAGTACTTC.

In its sample, this clonotype was seen a few times. The chain employs TRBV27 and TRBJ1-6, with D maybe TRBD1 (5 bases). The CDR3 length is 14 residues. V was pared by 4 bases and J by 3 bases, with 7 bases between. Germline V CDR1 and CDR2: MNHEY, SMNVEV (reference sequence). For the CDR3, the DNA is TGTGCCAGCAGTTACAGGAACTATAATTCACCCCTCCACTTT. It specifies CASSYRNYNSPLHF.

This clonotype was found many times. This sequence joins TRBV6-1 and TRBJ2-7; 7 bases are a match to TRBD1. With V trimmed by 2 bases and J by 6 bases, 1 base remained unmatched. This CDR3 is 12 amino acids long. Germline V lookup: CDR1 MNHNS, CDR2 SASEGT. CDR3 bases: TGTGCCAGCAGTGAAACAGGGGTCGAGCAGTACTTC. Translation: CASSETGVEQYF.

Many counts were recorded for this clonotype. This sequence joins TRBV28 and TRBJ2-7, with TRBD1 identical over 9 bases. Germline loops: CDR1 MDHEN, CDR2 SYDVKM. The CDR3 runs 15 residues. V shed 6 bases and J 3 bases; nucleotides not matched to a gene: 9. This CDR3 reads CASSQPWDRDYEQYF. In DNA form, the CDR3 reads TGTGCCAGCAGCCAACCCTGGGACAGGGACTACGAGCAGTACTTC.

This clonotype was detected many times. This rearrangement joins TRBV28 to TRBJ1-2, with 9 bases identical to TRBD1. This CDR3 contains 16 residues. V gave up 5 bases and J gave up 0 bases; unmatched junction bases: 7. Germline V CDR1 and CDR2: MDHEN, SYDVKM. The CDR3 DNA reads as TGTGCCAGCAGTCCGCCGGGACAGGGCGCTAACTATGGCTACACCTTC. Translation gives CASSPPGQGANYGYTF.